This TCR beta chain was captured in a study of blood T cell repertoires in COVID-19. For the study at large: Samples of COVID-19 (acute and convalescent) were obtained from the United States, Italy and Spain. Nucleic acid was either cDNA or gDNA, and it came from T cells, B-cell-depleted T cells, or PBMCs.

The V segment lost 1 base and the J segment 1 base; nucleotides outside the gene matches: 0. The CDR3 runs 15 residues. In its sample, this clone was seen once. Repertoires were generated with immunoSEQ multiplex PCR, while TCRdb's copy carries only in-frame clones and drops some. The sample lists about 300,000 clones; about nine tenths were seen once. The chain couples TRBV5-3 to TRBJ2-1; TRBD2 agrees at 9 bases. TRBV5-3 is placed among ORFs of uncertain function. The sequence came from a young man who had recovered from COVID-19. The sequenced material came from PBMCs or T cells enriched from blood (not recorded which). The CDR3 DNA reads as TGTGCCAGAAGCTTGAGCGGGAGGTCCTACAATGAGCAGTTCTTC. Its protein is CARSLSGRSYNEQFF.